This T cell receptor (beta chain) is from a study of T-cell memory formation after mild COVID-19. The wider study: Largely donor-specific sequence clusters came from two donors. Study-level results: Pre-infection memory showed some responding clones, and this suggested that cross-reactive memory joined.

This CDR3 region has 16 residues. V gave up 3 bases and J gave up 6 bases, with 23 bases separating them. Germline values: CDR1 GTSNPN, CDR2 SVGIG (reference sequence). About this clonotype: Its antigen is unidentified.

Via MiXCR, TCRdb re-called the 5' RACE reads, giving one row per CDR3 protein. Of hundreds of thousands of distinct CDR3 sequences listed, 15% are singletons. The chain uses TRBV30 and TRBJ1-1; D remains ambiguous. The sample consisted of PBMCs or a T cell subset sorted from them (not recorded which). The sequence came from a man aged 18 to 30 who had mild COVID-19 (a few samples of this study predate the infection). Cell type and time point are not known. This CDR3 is CAWRGWGGSPSAEAFF. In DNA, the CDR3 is TGTGCCTGGAGGGGCTGGGGTGGCTCCCCGAGTGCTGAAGCTTTCTTT.